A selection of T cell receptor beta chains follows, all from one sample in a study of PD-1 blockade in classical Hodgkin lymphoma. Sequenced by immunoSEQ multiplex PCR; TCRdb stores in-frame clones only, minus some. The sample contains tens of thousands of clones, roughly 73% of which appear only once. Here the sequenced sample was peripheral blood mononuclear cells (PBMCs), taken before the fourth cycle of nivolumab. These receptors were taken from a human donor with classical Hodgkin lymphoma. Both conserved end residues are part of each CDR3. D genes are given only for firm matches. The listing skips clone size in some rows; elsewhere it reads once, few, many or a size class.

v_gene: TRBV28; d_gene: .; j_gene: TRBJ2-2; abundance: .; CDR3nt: TGTGCCAGCAGTTTAGAGAGGGGCGCGGGCACCGGGGAGCTGTTTTTT; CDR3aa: CASSLERGAGTGELFF
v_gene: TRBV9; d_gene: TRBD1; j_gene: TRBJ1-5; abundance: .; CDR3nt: TGTGCCAGCCTTTCCAGGGGACAGCCCCATCAGCCCCAGCATTTT; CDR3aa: CASLSRGQPHQPQHF
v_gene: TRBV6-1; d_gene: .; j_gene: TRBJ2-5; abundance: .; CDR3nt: TGTGCCAGCAGTGCCGGACATTGGGGAGAGACCCAGTACTTC; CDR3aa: CASSAGHWGETQYF
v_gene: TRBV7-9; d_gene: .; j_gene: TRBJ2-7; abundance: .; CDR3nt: TGTGCCAGCAGCTATAGGGCGGTTGAGCAGTACTTC; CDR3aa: CASSYRAVEQYF
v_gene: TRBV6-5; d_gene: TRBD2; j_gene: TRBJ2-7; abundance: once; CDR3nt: TGTGCCAGCAGTCGGGGGACTAGCGTTGACTACGAGCAGTACTTC; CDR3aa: CASSRGTSVDYEQYF
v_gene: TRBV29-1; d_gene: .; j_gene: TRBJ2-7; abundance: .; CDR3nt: TGCAGCGTTGAGGGGGCCTCCTACGAGCAGTACTTC; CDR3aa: CSVEGASYEQYF
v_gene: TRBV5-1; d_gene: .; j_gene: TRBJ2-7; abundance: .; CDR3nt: TGCGCCAGCAGCTGGGACGGCTCCTACGAGCAGTACTTC; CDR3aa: CASSWDGSYEQYF
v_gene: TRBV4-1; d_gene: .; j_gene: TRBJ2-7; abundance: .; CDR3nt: TGCGCCAGCAGCCAAGCACCAGGGTCTGGTAAGGCTCCCTACGAGCAGTACTTC; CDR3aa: CASSQAPGSGKAPYEQYF
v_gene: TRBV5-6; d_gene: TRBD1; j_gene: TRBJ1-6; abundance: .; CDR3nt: TGTGCCAGCAGCTTAAAAGGGCCACAGGGGGCGGCCTATAATTCACCCCTCCACTTT; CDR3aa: CASSLKGPQGAAYNSPLHF
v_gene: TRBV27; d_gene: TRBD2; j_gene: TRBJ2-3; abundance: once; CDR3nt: TGTGCCAGCAGTTTAGCGGGGGGGCGCGGTGATACAGATACGCAGTATTTT; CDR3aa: CASSLAGGRGDTDTQYF
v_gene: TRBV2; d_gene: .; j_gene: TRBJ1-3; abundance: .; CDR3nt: TGTGCCAGCAGTGAAAGGGAGGGGCCGTTCTCTGGAAACACCATATATTTT; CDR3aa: CASSEREGPFSGNTIYF
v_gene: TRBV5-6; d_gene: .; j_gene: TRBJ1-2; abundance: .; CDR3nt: TGTGCCAGCAGCTTGGGGGGCGGACCGTATGGCTACACCTTC; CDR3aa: CASSLGGGPYGYTF
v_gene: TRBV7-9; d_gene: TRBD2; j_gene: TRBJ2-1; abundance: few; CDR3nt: TGTGCCAGCAGCTTAGGACTCAGAGCGGGAGTGAATGAGCAGTTCTTC; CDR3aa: CASSLGLRAGVNEQFF
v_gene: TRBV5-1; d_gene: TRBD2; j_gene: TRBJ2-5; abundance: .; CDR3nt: TGCGCCAGCAGCTCTAGCGGGAGGGCCGGGGAGACCCAGTACTTC; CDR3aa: CASSSSGRAGETQYF
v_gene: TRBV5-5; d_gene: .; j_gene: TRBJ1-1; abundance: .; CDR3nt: TGTGCCAGCAGCTTGATCGGGGGCGACACTGAAGCTTTCTTT; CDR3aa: CASSLIGGDTEAFF